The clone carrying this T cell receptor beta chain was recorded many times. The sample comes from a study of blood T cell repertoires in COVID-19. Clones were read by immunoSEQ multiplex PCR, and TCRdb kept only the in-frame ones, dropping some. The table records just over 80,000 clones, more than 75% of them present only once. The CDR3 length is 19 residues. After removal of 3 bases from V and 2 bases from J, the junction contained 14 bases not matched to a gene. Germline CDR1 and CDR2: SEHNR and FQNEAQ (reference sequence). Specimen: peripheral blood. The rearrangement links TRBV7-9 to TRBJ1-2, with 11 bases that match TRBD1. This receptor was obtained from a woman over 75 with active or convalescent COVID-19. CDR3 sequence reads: CASSFPLKDRGRINYGYTF. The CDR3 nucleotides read TGTGCCAGCAGCTTTCCCCTTAAGGACAGGGGGCGAATAAACTATGGCTACACCTTC.